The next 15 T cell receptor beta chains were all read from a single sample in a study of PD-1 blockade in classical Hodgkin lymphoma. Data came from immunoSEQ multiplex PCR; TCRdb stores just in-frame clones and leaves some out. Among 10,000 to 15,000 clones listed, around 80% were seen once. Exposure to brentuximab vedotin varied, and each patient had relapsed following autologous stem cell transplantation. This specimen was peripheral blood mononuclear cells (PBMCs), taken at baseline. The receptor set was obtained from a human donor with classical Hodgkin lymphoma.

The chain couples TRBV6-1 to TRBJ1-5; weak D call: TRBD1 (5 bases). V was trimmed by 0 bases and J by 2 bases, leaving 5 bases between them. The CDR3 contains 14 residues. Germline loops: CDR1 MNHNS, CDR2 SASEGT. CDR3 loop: CASSEAGGNQPQHF. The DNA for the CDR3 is TGTGCCAGCAGTGAAGCAGGGGGCAATCAGCCCCAGCATTTT.

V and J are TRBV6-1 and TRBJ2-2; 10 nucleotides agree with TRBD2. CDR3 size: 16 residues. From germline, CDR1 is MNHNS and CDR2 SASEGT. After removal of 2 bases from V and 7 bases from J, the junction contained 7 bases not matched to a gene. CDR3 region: CASSEFLAGVVGELFF. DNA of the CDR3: TGTGCCAGCAGTGAATTTCTAGCGGGAGTTGTCGGGGAGCTGTTTTTT.

The CDR3 nucleotides are TGTGCCAGCAGTTCCCCTCGGACAGGGAACATTCAGTACTTC. Residues: CASSSPRTGNIQYF. The J gene is TRBJ2-4, the V gene TRBV6-5, with 8 nucleotides matching TRBD1. The germline CDR1 and CDR2 sequences are MNHEY and SVGAGI. There are 14 residues in the CDR3. V was pared by 4 bases and J by 7 bases, with 6 bases of the junction left unmatched.

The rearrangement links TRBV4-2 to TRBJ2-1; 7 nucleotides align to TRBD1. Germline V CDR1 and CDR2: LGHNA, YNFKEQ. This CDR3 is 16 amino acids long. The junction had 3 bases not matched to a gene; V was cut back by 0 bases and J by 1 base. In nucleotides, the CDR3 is TGTGCCAGCAGCCAAGACGAGACAGGGTCCTACAATGAGCAGTTCTTC. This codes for CASSQDETGSYNEQFF.

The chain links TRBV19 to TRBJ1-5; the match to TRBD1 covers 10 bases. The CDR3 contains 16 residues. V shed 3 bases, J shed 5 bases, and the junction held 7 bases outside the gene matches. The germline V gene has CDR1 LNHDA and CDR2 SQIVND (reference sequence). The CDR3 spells CASSIPTGGDDQPQHF. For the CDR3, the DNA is TGTGCCAGTAGTATTCCGACAGGGGGCGATGATCAGCCCCAGCATTTT.

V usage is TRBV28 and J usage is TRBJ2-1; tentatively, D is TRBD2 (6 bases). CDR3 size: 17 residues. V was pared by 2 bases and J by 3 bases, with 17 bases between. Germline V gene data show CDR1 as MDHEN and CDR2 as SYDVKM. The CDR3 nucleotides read TGTGCCAGCAGTTTAGATCCCCCCAGCGGGCACTACAATGAGCAGTTCTTC. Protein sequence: CASSLDPPSGHYNEQFF.

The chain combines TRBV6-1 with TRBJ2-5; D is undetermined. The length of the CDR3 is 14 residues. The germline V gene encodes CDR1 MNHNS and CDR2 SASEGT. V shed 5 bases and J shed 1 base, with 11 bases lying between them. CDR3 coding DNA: TGTGCCAGCAGTCCGAGACGGACCCAAGAGACCCAGTACTTC. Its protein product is CASSPRRTQETQYF.

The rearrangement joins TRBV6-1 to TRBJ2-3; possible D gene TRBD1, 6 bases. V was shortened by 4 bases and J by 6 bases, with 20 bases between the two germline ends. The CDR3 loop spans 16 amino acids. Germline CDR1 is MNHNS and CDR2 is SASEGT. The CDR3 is CASSGSLSRGSDTQYF. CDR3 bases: TGTGCCAGCAGTGGTTCGCTGTCCAGGGGATCGGATACGCAGTATTTT.

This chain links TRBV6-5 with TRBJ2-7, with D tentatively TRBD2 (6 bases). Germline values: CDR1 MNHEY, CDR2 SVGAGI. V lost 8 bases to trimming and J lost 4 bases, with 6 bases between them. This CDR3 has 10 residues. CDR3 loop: CASGRYEQYF. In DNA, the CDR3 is TGTGCCAGCGGGAGGTACGAGCAGTACTTC.

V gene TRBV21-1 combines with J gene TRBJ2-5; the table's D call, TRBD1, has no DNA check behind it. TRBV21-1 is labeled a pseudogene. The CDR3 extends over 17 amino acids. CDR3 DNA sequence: TGTGCCAGCAGCAAATCGCCCCGGGACAGGGGTAATGGGACCCAGTACTTC. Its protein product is CASSKSPRDRGNGTQYF.

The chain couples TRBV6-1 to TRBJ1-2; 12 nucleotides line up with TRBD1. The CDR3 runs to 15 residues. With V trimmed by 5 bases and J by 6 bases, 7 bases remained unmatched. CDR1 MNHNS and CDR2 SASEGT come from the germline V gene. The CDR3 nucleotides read TGTGCCAGCAGTAAACCGGGACAGGGGGCCGATGGCTACACCTTC. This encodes CASSKPGQGADGYTF.

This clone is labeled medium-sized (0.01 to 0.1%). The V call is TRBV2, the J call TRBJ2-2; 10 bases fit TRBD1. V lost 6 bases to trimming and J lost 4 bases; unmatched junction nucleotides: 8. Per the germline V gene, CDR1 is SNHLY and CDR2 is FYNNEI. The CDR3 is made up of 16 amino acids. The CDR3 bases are TGTGCCAGCAGCGAGACCGGGACAGGGGTCACCGGGGAGCTGTTTTTT. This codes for CASSETGTGVTGELFF.

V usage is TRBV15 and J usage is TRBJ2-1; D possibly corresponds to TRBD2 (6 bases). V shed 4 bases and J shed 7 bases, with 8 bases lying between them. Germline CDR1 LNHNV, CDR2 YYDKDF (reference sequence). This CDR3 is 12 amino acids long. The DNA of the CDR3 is TGTGCCACCAGCAAGAGCGGGAATGAGCAGTTCTTC. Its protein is CATSKSGNEQFF.

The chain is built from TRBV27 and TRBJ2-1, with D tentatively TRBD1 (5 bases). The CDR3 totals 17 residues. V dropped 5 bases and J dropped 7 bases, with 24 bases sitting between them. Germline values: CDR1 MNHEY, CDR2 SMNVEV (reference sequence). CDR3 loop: CASSPSPGQKPGNEQFF. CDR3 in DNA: TGTGCCAGCAGTCCTTCACCCGGACAAAAGCCGGGTAATGAGCAGTTCTTC.

CDR3 residues: CASSLDSRGPGNTIYF. The CDR3 bases are TGTGCCAGCAGCTTAGACTCCAGGGGGCCTGGAAACACCATATATTTT. The genes are TRBV7-8 and TRBJ1-3; 8 nucleotides align to TRBD1. The length of the CDR3 is 16 residues. From germline, CDR1 is SGHVS and CDR2 FQNEAQ. Trimming cost V 1 base and J 2 bases; bases outside gene matches: 4.